This T cell receptor (beta chain) came from a study of blood T cell repertoires in COVID-19. Background on the study: Samples came from the United States, Italy and Spain, spanning acute and convalescent COVID-19. PBMCs, B-cell-depleted T cells, or T cells were the source of the cDNA or gDNA that made up the material.

Original analysis: Estimation of nucleated cell counts relied on the amplification of reference gene primers. Assay: immunoSEQ multiplex PCR; the TCRdb copy retains only in-frame clones and omits some. V and J calls and clone size are copied from that table; D and trimming were computed from the DNA. The table lists 110,000 to 150,000 clones, 75% to 85% of them singletons. The germline V and J ends were trimmed by 3 bases and 6 bases, with 14 bases remaining between them. The CDR3 extends over 14 amino acids. Germline V gene data show CDR1 as SNHLY and CDR2 as FYNNEI. Followed over time, Seattle patients had been enrolled while infection was active.

Sequenced input: peripheral blood. The chain uses TRBV2 and TRBJ1-2; tentative D call: TRBD1 (6 bases). The sequence was obtained from a woman in her sixties or seventies with COVID-19, enrolled during active disease. In DNA, the CDR3 is TGTGCCAGCAGTGAGGCGGGGGGCGCGGATGGCTACACCTTC. It yields the protein CASSEAGGADGYTF.